Below, one TCR beta chain is given with its context. Under the authors' procedure: Reference gene primers were amplified, and this amplification served to estimate nucleated cell counts. Assay: immunoSEQ multiplex PCR; the TCRdb copy retains only in-frame clones and omits some. V and J calls and clone size follow that table, whereas D and trimming were derived from the DNA. Of tens of thousands of clones in the sample, around nine tenths were seen once. The sample is drawn from a study of blood T cell repertoires in COVID-19. Across the whole study: Whether acute or convalescent, the COVID-19 samples came from the United States, Italy and Spain. T cells, B-cell-depleted T cells, or PBMCs supplied cDNA or gDNA.

The CDR3 sequence is 13 residues long. Germline values: CDR1 SGHTA, CDR2 FQGNSA. Trimming stripped 7 bases from V and 0 bases from J, with 9 bases between. The V and J genes are TRBV7-2 and TRBJ1-1; D is uncertain. The sample comprised peripheral blood. This clonotype was obtained from a human donor with active COVID-19. The donor label of this sample is uncertain. The CDR3 loop reads CASNNQMNTEAFF. CDR3 DNA sequence: TGTGCCAGCAATAATCAGATGAACACTGAAGCTTTCTTT.